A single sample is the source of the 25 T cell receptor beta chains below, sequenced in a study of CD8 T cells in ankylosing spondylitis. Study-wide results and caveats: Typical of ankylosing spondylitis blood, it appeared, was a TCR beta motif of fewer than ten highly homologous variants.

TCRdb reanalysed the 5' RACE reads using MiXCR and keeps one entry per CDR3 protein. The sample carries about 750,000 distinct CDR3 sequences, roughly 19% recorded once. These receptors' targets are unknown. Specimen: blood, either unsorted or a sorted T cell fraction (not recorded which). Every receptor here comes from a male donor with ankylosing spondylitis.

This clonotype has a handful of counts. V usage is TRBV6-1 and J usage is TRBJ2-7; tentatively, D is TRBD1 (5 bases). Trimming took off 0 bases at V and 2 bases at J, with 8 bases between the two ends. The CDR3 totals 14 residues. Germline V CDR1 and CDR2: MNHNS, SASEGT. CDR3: CASSEAVGAYEQYF. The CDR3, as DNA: TGTGCCAGCAGTGAAGCGGTAGGGGCCTACGAGCAGTACTTC.

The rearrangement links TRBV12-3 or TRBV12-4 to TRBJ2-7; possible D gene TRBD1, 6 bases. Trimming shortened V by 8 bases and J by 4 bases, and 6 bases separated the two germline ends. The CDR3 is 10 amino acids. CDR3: CASGQYEQYF. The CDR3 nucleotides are TGTGCCAGCGGACAGTACGAGCAGTACTTC.

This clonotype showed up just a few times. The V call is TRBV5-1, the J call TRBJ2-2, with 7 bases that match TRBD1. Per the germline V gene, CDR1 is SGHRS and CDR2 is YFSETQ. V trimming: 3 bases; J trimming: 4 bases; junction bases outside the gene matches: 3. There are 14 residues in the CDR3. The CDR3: CASSSQGSTGELFF. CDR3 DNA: TGCGCCAGCAGCTCACAGGGGTCCACCGGGGAGCTGTTTTTT. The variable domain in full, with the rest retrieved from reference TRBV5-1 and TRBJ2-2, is KAGVTQTPRYLIKTRGQQVTLSCSPISGHRSVSWYQQTPGQGLQFLFEYFSETQRNKGNFPGRFSGRQFSNSRSEMNVSTLELGDSALYLCASSSQGSTGELFFGEGSRLTVL.

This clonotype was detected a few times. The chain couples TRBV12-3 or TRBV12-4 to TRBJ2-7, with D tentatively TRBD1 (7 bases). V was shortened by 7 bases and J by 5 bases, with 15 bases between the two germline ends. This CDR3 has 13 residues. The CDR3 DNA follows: TGTGCCAGCAATCGACAGGGAGGCCACGAGCAGTACTTC. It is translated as CASNRQGGHEQYF.

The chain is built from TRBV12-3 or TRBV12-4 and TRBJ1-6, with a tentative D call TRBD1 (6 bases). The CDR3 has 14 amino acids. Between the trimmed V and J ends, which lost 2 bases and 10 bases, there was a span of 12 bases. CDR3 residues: CASSLRGYGSPLHF. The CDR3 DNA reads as TGTGCCAGCAGTTTAAGGGGGTACGGGTCACCCCTCCACTTT.

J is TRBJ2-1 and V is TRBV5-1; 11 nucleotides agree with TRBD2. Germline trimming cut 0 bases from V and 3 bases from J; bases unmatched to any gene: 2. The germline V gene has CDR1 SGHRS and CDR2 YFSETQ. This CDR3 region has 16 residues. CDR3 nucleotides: TGCGCCAGCAGCTTGGCTAGCGGGAGGATCTACAATGAGCAGTTCTTC. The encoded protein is CASSLASGRIYNEQFF.

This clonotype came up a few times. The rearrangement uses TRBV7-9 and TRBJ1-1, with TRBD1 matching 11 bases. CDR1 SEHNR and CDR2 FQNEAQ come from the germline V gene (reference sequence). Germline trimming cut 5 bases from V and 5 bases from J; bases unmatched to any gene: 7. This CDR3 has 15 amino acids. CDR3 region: CASSLGQGGRTEAFF. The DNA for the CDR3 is TGTGCCAGCAGCCTGGGACAGGGGGGGAGAACTGAAGCTTTCTTT.

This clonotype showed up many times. The CDR3 reads CASSLVGGGNTIYF. Here the CDR3 DNA reads TGTGCCAGCAGTCTAGTAGGGGGCGGAAACACCATATATTTT. V is TRBV12-3 or TRBV12-4 and J is TRBJ1-3; 7 nucleotides match TRBD1. The CDR3 runs to 14 residues. J lost 4 bases, V lost 5 bases, and 5 bases had no gene match.

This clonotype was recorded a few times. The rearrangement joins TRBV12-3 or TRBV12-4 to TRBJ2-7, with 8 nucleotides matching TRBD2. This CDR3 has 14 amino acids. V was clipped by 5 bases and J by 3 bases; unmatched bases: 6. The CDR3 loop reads CASSPPSGSYEQYF. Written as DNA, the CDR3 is TGTGCCAGCAGTCCCCCGAGCGGGAGCTACGAGCAGTACTTC.

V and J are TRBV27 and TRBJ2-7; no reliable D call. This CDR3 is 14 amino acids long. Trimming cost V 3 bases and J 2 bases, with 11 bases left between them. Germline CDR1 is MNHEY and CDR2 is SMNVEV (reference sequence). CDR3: CASSFSDPTYEQYF. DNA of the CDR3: TGTGCCAGCAGTTTCTCAGATCCAACCTACGAGCAGTACTTC.

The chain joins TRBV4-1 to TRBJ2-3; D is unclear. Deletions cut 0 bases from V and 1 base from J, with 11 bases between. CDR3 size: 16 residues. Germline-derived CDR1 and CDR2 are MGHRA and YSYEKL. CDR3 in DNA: TGCGCCAGCAGCCAAGAAAGAGCGACTGGCACAGATACGCAGTATTTT. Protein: CASSQERATGTDTQYF.

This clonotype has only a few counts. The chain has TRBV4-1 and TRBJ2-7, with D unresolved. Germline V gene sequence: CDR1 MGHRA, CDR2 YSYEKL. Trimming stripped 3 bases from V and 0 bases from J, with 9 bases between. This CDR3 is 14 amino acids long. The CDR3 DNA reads TGCGCCAGCAGCCAGAGTCTAGTCTCCTACGAGCAGTACTTC. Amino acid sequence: CASSQSLVSYEQYF.

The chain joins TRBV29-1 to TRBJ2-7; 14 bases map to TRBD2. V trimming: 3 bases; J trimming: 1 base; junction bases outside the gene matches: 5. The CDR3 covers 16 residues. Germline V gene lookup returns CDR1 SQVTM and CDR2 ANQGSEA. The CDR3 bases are TGCAGCGTTGAGGGACTAGCGGGAGAACATTCCTACGAGCAGTACTTC. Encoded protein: CSVEGLAGEHSYEQYF.

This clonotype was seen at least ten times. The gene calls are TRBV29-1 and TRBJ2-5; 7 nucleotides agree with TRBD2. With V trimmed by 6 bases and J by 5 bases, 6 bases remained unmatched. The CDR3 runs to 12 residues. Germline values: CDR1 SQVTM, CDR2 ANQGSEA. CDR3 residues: CSVVAGFETQYF. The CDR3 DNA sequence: TGCAGCGTCGTAGCGGGTTTTGAGACCCAGTACTTC.

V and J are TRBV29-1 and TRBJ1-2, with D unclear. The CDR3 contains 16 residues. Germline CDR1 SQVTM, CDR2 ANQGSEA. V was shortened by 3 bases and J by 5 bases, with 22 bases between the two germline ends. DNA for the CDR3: TGCAGCGTTGATGCCGAGTCTTCGAAGGTTGGGTATGGCTACACCTTC. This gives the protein CSVDAESSKVGYGYTF.

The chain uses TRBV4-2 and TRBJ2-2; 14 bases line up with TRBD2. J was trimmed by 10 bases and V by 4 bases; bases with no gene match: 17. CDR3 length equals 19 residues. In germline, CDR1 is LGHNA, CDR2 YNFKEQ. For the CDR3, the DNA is TGTGCCAGCAGCCGCCAGAGGACTAGCGGGAGGAATTACCCCATGGAGCTGTTTTTT. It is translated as CASSRQRTSGRNYPMELFF.

DNA for the CDR3: TGCGCCAGCAGCTTTGGTAGGGCGGGAAAGACCTACAATGAGCAGTTCTTC. Its protein product is CASSFGRAGKTYNEQFF. The V and J genes are TRBV5-1 and TRBJ2-1; D might be TRBD2 (6 bases). The germline V gene encodes CDR1 SGHRS and CDR2 YFSETQ. V lost 2 bases and J 2 bases, leaving 17 bases between the germline ends. There are 17 residues in the CDR3.

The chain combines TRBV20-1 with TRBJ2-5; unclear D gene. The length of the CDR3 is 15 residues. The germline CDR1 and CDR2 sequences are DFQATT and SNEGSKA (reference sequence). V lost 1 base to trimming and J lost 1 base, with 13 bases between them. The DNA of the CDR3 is TGCAGTGCTAGAGCTAAAGGGCAGACCCAAGAGACCCAGTACTTC. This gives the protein CSARAKGQTQETQYF.

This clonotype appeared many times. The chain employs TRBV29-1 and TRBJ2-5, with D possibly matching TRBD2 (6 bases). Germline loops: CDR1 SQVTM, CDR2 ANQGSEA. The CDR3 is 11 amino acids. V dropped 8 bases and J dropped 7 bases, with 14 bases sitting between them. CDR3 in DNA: TGCAGCCCTAGTCTGGGGGGGACCCAGTACTTC. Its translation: CSPSLGGTQYF.

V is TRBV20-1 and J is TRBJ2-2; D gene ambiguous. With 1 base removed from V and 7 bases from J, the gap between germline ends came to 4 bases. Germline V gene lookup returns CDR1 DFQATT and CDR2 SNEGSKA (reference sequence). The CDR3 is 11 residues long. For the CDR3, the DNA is TGCAGTGCTAGAGTACACGGGGAGCTGTTTTTT. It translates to CSARVHGELFF.

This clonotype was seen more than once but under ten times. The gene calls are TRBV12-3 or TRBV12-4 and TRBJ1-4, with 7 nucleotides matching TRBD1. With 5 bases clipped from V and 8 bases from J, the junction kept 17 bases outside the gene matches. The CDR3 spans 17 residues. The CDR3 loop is CASSARDSPTRGEKLFF. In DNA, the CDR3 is TGTGCCAGCAGTGCTCGGGACAGTCCGACTAGGGGGGAAAAACTGTTTTTT.

The CDR3 DNA sequence: TGTGCCAGCGGTCTAGGACAGGGAGCCACCGGGGAGCTGTTTTTT. This encodes CASGLGQGATGELFF. The chain recombines TRBV2 with TRBJ2-2; TRBD1 matches 8 bases. The junction had 9 bases not matched to a gene; V was cut back by 8 bases and J by 4 bases. In germline, CDR1 is SNHLY, CDR2 FYNNEI. The CDR3 is made up of 15 amino acids. Full variable domain (rest looked up from reference TRBV2 and TRBJ2-2): EPEVTQTPSHQVTQMGQEVILRCVPISNHLYFYWYRQILGQKVEFLVSFYNNEISEKSEIFDDQFSVERPDGSNFTLKIRSTKLEDSAMYFCASGLGQGATGELFFGEGSRLTVL.

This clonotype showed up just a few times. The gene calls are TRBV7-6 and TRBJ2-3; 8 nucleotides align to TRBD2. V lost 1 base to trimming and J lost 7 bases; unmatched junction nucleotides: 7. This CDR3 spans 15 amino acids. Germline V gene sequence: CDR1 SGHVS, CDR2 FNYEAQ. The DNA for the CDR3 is TGTGCCAGCAGCTTAGGTAGCGGGGTGGTATATACGCAGTATTTT. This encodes CASSLGSGVVYTQYF.

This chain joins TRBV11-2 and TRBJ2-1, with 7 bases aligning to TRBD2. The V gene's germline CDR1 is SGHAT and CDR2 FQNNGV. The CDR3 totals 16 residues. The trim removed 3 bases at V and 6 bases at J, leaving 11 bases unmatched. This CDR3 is CASSLLIAGDANEQFF. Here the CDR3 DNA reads TGTGCCAGCAGCTTGCTGATTGCGGGGGACGCCAATGAGCAGTTCTTC.

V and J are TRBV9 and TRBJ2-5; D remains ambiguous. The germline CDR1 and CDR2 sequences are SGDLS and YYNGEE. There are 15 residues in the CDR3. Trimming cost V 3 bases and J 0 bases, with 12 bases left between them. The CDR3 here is CASSAGHGDQETQYF. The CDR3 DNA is TGTGCCAGCAGCGCCGGGCATGGGGACCAAGAGACCCAGTACTTC.